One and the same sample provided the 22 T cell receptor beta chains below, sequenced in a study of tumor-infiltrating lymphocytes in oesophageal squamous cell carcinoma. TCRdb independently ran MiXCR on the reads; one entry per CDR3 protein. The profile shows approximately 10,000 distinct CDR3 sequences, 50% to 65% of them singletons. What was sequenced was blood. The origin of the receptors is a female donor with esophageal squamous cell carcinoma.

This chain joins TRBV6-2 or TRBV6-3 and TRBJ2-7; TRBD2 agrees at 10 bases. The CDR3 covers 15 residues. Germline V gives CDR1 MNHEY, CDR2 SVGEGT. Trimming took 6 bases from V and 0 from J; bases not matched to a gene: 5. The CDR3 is CASRTGLAVSYEQYF. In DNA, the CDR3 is TGTGCCAGCAGAACCGGACTAGCGGTCTCCTACGAGCAGTACTTC.

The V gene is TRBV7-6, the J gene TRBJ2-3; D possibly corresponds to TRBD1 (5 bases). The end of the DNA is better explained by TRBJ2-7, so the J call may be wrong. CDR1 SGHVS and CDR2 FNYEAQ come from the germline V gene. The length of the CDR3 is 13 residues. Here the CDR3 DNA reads TGTGCCAGCAGCCCACAGACAGAGGCCGAGCAGTACTTC. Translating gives CASSPQTEAEQYF.

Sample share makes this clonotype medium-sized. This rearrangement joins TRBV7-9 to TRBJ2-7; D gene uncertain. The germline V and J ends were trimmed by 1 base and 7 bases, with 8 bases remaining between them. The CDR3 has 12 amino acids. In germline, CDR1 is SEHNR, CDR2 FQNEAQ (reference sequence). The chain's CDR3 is CASSLGYWEQYF. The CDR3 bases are TGTGCCAGCAGCTTAGGTTACTGGGAGCAGTACTTC.

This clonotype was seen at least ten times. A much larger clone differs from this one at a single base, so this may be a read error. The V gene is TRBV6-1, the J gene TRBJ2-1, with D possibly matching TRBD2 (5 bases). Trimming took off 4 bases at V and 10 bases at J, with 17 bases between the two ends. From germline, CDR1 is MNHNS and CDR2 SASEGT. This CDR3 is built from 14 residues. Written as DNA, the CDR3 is TGTGCCAGCAGTGCTCAAACGGGGAACTACGAGCAGTTCTTC. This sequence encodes CASSAQTGNYEQFF.

CDR3 DNA sequence: TGTGCCAGCAGCTTAGAGTCGGCTTCCTACAATGAGCAGTTCTTC. Encoded protein: CASSLESASYNEQFF. The V and J genes are TRBV7-8 and TRBJ2-1; D is uncertain. V dropped 1 base and J dropped 1 base, with 8 bases sitting between them. The germline CDR1 and CDR2 sequences are SGHVS and FQNEAQ. The CDR3 extends over 15 amino acids.

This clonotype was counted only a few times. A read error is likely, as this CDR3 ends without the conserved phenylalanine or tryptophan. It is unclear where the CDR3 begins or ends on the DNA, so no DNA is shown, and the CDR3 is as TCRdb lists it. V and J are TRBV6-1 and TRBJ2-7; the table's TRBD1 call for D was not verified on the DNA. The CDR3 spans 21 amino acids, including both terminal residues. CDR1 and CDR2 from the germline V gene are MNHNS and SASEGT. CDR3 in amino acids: CASSDARPGGAQTNYGYTFGS.

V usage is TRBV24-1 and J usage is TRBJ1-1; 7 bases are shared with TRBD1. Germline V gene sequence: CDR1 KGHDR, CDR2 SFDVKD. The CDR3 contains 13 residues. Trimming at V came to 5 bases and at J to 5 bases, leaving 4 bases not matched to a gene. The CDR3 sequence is CATSGGGRTEAFF. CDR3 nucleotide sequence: TGTGCCACCAGTGGAGGGGGCAGGACTGAAGCTTTCTTT.

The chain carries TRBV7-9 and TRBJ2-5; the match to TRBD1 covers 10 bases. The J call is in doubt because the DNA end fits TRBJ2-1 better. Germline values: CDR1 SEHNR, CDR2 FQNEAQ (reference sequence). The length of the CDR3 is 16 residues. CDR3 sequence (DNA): TGTGCCAGCAGCTCGGACAGGGGGGTAATCCAGGAGGAGCAGTTCTTC. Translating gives CASSSDRGVIQEEQFF.

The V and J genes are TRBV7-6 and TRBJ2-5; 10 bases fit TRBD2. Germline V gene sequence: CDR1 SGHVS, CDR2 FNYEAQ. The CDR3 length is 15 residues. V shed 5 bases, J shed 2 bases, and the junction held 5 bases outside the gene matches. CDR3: CASSRLAGRQETQYF. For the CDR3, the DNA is TGTGCCAGCAGCCGACTAGCGGGTCGTCAAGAGACCCAGTACTTC. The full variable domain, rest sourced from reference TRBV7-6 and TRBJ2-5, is GAGVSQSPRYKVTKRGQDVALRCDPISGHVSLYWYRQALGQGPEFLTYFNYEAQQDKSGLPNDRFSAERPEGSISTLTIQRTEQRDSAMYRCASSRLAGRQETQYFGPGTRLLVL.

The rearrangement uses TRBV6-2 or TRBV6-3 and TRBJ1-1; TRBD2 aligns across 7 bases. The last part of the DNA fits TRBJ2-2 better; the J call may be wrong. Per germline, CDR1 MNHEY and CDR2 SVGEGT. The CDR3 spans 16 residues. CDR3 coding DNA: TGTGCCAGCAGTTACTCGGCTAGCGGCATCACCGGGGAGCTGTTTTTT. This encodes CASSYSASGITGELFF.

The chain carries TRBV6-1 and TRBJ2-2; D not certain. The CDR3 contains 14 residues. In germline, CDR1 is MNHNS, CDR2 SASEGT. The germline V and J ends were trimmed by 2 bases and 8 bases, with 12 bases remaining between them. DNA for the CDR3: TGTGCCAGCAGTGAATCGTCCGGTACGGGGGAGCTGTTTTTT. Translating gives CASSESSGTGELFF.

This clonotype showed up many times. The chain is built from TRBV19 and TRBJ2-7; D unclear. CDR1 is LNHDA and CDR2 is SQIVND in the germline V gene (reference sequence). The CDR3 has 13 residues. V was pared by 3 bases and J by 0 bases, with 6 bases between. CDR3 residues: CASSIGYSYEQYF. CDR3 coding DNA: TGTGCCAGTAGTATTGGGTACTCCTACGAGCAGTACTTC.

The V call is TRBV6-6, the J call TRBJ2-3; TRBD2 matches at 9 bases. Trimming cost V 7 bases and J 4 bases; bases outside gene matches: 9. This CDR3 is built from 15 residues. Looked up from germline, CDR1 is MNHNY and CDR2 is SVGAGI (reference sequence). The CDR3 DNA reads TGTGCCAGCACCAGAAGCGGGGGGCACGCAGATACGCAGTATTTT. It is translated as CASTRSGGHADTQYF.

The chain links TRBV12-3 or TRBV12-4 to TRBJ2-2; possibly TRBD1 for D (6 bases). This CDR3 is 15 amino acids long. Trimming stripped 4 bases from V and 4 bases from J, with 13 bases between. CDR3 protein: CASSSLGGATGELFF. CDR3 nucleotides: TGTGCCAGCAGTTCCCTAGGGGGTGCCACCGGGGAGCTGTTTTTT.

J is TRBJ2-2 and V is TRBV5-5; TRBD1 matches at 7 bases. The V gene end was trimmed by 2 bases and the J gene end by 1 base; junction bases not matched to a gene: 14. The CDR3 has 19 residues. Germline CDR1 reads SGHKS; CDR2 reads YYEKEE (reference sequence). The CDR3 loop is CASSFSMIRGLLNTGELFF. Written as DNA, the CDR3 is TGTGCCAGCAGCTTCTCCATGATTAGGGGGCTACTGAACACCGGGGAGCTGTTTTTT.

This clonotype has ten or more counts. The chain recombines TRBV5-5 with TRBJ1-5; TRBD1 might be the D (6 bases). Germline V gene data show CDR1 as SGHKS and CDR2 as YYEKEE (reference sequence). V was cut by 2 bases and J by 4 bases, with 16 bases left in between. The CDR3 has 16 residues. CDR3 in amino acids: CASSFTTGIGNQPQHF. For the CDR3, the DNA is TGTGCCAGCAGCTTTACTACAGGGATCGGTAATCAGCCCCAGCATTTT.

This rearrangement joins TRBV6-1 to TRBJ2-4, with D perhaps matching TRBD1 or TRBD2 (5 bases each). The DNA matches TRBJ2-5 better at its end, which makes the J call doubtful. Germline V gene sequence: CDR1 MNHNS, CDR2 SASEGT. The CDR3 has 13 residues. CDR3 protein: CASSGGTGETQYF. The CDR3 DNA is TGTGCCAGCAGTGGAGGGACCGGAGAGACCCAGTACTTC.

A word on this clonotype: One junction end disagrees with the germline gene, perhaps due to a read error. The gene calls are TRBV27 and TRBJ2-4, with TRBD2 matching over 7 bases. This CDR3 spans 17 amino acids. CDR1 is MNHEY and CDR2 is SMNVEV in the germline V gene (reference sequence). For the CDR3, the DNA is TGCACCAGCAGTCCGCTACAGGCGGGGGAGGCCAAAAACATTCAGTACTTC. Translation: CTSSPLQAGEAKNIQYF.

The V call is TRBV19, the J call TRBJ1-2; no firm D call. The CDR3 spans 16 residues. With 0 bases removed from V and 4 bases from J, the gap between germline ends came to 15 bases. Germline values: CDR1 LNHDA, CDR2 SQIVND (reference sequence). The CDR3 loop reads CASSIDDPPLTYGYTF. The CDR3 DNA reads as TGTGCCAGTAGTATAGATGACCCCCCTCTGACCTATGGCTACACCTTC.

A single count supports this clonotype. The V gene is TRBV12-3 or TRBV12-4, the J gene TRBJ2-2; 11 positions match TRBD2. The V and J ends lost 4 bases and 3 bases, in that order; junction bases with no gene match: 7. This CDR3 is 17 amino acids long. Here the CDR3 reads CASSSPLAGGHTGELFF. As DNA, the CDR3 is TGTGCCAGCAGTTCCCCGCTAGCGGGAGGCCACACCGGGGAGCTGTTTTTT.

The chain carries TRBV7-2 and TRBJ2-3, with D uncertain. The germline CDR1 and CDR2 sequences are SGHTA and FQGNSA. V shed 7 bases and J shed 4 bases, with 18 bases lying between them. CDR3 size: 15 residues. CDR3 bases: TGTGCCAGCAAAAGGGCGGTACCGGCTGCAGATACGCAGTATTTT. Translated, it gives CASKRAVPAADTQYF. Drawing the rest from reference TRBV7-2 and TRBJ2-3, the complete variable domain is GAGVSQSPSNKVTEKGKDVELRCDPISGHTALYWYRQSLGQGLEFLIYFQGNSAPDKSGLPSDRFSAERTGGSVSTLTIQRTQQEDSAVYLCASKRAVPAADTQYFGPGTRLTVL.

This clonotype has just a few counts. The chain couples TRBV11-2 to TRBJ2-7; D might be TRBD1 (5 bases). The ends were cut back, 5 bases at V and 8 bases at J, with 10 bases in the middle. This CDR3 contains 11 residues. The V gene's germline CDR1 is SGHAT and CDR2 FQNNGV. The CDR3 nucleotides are TGTGCCAGCAGCGAACAGGTCAAGCAGTACTTC. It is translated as CASSEQVKQYF.